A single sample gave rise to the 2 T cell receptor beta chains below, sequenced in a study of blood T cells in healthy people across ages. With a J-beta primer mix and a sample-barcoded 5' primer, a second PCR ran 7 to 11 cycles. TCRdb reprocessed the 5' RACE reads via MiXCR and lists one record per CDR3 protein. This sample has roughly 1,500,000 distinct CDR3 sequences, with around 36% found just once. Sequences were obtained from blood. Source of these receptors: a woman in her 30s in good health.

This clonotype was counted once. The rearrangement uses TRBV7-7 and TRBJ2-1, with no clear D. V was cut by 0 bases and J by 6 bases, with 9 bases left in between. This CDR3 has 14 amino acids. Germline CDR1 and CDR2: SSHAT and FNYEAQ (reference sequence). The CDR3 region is CASSLAPNVNEQFF. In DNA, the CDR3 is TGTGCCAGCAGCTTAGCACCTAATGTCAATGAGCAGTTCTTC.

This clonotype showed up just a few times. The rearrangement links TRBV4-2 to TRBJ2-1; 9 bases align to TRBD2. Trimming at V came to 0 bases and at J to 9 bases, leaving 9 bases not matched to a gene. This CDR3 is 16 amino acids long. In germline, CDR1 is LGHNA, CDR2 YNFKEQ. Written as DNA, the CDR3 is TGTGCCAGCAGCCAAGATGGCGGCGGGGGGGGCACTGAGCAGTTCTTC. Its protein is CASSQDGGGGGTEQFF.